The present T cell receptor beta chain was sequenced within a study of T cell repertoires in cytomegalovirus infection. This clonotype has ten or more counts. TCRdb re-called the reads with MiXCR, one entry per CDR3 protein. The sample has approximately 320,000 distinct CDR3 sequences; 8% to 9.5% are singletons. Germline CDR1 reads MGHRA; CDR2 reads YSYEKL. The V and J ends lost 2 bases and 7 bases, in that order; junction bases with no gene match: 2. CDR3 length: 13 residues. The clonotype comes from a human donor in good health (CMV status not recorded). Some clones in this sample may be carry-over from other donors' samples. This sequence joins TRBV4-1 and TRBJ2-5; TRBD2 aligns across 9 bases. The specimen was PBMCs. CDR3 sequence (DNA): TGCGCCAGCAGCCAACTAGCGGGGTTGACCCAGTACTTC. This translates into CASSQLAGLTQYF.